These 24 T cell receptor beta chains came from one sample sequenced in a study of T cell repertoires in cytomegalovirus infection. TCRdb fed the reads into MiXCR, producing one record per CDR3 protein. This table holds roughly 720,000 distinct CDR3 sequences, roughly a third found once. Sequencing input: PBMCs. The receptor source for this set is a human donor in good health (CMV status not recorded). Some clones in this sample may be carry-over from other donors' samples.

This clonotype was picked up a small number of times. This chain links TRBV12-3 or TRBV12-4 with TRBJ1-6; a weak D match, TRBD1 (5 bases). The V and J ends lost 3 bases and 7 bases respectively, with 10 bases between them. The CDR3 totals 14 residues. The CDR3 here is CASSLQGTNSPLHF. Written as DNA, the CDR3 is TGTGCCAGCAGTTTGCAGGGTACGAATTCACCCCTCCACTTT.

This clonotype was counted a few times. The rearrangement joins TRBV12-3 or TRBV12-4 to TRBJ1-2, with TRBD1 as a possible D gene (5 bases). The germline V and J ends were trimmed by 0 bases and 0 bases, with 5 bases remaining between them. This CDR3 has 14 amino acids. The CDR3 DNA follows: TGTGCCAGCAGTTTAGCGGGGGCTAACTATGGCTACACCTTC. It encodes CASSLAGANYGYTF.

This clonotype was seen more than once but under ten times. The CDR3, as DNA: TGCAGTGCTAGATACGGCTCCTACGAGCAGTACTTC. Translation gives CSARYGSYEQYF. The genes are TRBV20-1 and TRBJ2-7, with D unclear. The CDR3 spans 12 residues. Trimming left V 2 bases short and J 0 bases short, with 5 bases between. Germline lookup yields CDR1 DFQATT and CDR2 SNEGSKA (reference sequence).

This clonotype came up many times. This chain joins TRBV7-8 and TRBJ1-1; the D is unclear. V lost 2 bases and J 0 bases, leaving 7 bases between the germline ends. The CDR3 is 14 residues long. Germline V gene data show CDR1 as SGHVS and CDR2 as FQNEAQ. CDR3: CASSLSPVNTEAFF. CDR3 coding DNA: TGTGCCAGCAGCTTAAGTCCGGTGAACACTGAAGCTTTCTTT.

This clonotype was seen ten or more times. This rearrangement joins TRBV7-6 to TRBJ1-4, with D possibly matching TRBD1 (6 bases). Germline-derived CDR1 and CDR2 are SGHVS and FNYEAQ. This CDR3 region has 15 residues. The V end lost 5 bases, the J end lost 8 bases, and 18 bases lay between the germline ends. For the CDR3, the DNA is TGTGCCAGCAGCAGCCCAGGGGAAAGGGGGGAAAAACTGTTTTTT. Amino acids: CASSSPGERGEKLFF.

The chain employs TRBV27 and TRBJ1-4, with 9 nucleotides matching TRBD1. Germline V gene lookup returns CDR1 MNHEY and CDR2 SMNVEV (reference sequence). The CDR3 contains 17 residues. V shed 4 bases and J 8 bases; nucleotides not matched to a gene: 14. The CDR3 DNA reads TGTGCCAGCAGTTCCCCCTATCCCGGGACAGGGAAGGAAAAACTGTTTTTT. Protein sequence: CASSSPYPGTGKEKLFF.

A few counts support this clonotype. This chain connects TRBV6-2 or TRBV6-3 to TRBJ2-7; 10 nucleotides align to TRBD2. V was clipped by 10 bases and J by 0 bases; unmatched bases: 6. Looked up from germline, CDR1 is MNHEY and CDR2 is SVGEGT. The CDR3 length is 14 residues. The CDR3 reads CATGKRGGSYEQYF. Written as DNA, the CDR3 is TGTGCCACCGGAAAGCGGGGGGGCTCCTACGAGCAGTACTTC.

This chain joins TRBV2 and TRBJ1-2; unclear D gene. The V end was cut by 8 bases, the J end by 1 base, with 8 bases between. This CDR3 has 12 residues. The germline CDR1 and CDR2 sequences are SNHLY and FYNNEI. CDR3 sequence (DNA): TGTGCCAGCGATCGACTTAACTATGGCTACACCTTC. It translates to CASDRLNYGYTF. Full variable domain (remainder filled in from reference TRBV2 and TRBJ1-2): EPEVTQTPSHQVTQMGQEVILRCVPISNHLYFYWYRQILGQKVEFLVSFYNNEISEKSEIFDDQFSVERPDGSNFTLKIRSTKLEDSAMYFCASDRLNYGYTFGSGTRLTVV.

This clonotype has more than one count but fewer than ten. The genes are TRBV15 and TRBJ1-2; tentative D call: TRBD1 (6 bases). Germline V gene lookup returns CDR1 LNHNV and CDR2 YYDKDF (reference sequence). Trimming removed 5 bases from V and 2 bases from J, with 9 bases in between. The CDR3 covers 13 residues. The CDR3 loop is CATSPQGNYGYTF. Here the CDR3 DNA reads TGTGCCACCAGCCCCCAGGGGAACTATGGCTACACCTTC.

The chain is built from TRBV6-6 and TRBJ1-5; possible D gene TRBD1, 5 bases. Germline-derived CDR1 and CDR2 are MNHNY and SVGAGI (reference sequence). The CDR3 has 15 amino acids. Deletions cut 6 bases from V and 2 bases from J, with 14 bases between. The CDR3: CASSVRGGGNQPQHF. As DNA, the CDR3 is TGTGCCAGCAGCGTAAGGGGTGGCGGCAATCAGCCCCAGCATTTT.

The chain uses TRBV28 and TRBJ2-7; D possibly corresponds to TRBD2 (6 bases). The V gene's germline CDR1 is MDHEN and CDR2 SYDVKM. Trimming took 6 bases from V and 4 from J, leaving 13 bases between them. The CDR3 consists of 13 residues. The CDR3 protein is CASRKSGGYEQYF. The CDR3 DNA follows: TGTGCCAGCAGGAAATCCGGGGGTTACGAGCAGTACTTC.

In this sample, this clonotype turned up a few times. This chain uses TRBV12-3 or TRBV12-4 with TRBJ2-1; D uncertain. The CDR3 loop spans 12 amino acids. V shed 7 bases and J shed 12 bases, with 16 bases lying between them. The CDR3 DNA reads as TGTGCCAGCACCTTGGGGTTCTCGGGGCAGTTCTTC. This translates into CASTLGFSGQFF.

This chain joins TRBV5-6 and TRBJ1-1, with TRBD1 as a possible D gene (5 bases). Trimming shortened V by 0 bases and J by 1 base, and 13 bases separated the two germline ends. Germline V gene data show CDR1 as SGHDT and CDR2 as YYEEEE. The length of the CDR3 is 16 residues. The CDR3 DNA is TGTGCCAGCAGCTTGGGACCGGGGGAGAGGAACACTGAAGCTTTCTTT. Encoded protein: CASSLGPGERNTEAFF. The whole variable domain, remainder taken from reference TRBV5-6 and TRBJ1-1, is DAGVTQSPTHLIKTRGQQVTLRCSPKSGHDTVSWYQQALGQGPQFIFQYYEEEERQRGNFPDRFSGHQFPNYSSELNVNALLLGDSALYLCASSLGPGERNTEAFFGQGTRLTVV.

The table lists this clonotype with a count of one. This chain connects TRBV25-1 to TRBJ1-6, with a tentative D call TRBD1 (5 bases). The CDR3 spans 14 residues. V was trimmed by 0 bases and J by 8 bases, leaving 8 bases between them. Germline V lookup: CDR1 MGHDK, CDR2 SYGVNS. The CDR3 region has the DNA TGTGCCAGCAGTGAATATGGGGGGGATTCACCCCTCCACTTT. This translates into CASSEYGGDSPLHF.

The V and J genes are TRBV20-1 and TRBJ1-2; D unclear. The CDR3 runs to 14 residues. Germline V gene data show CDR1 as DFQATT and CDR2 as SNEGSKA (reference sequence). The V and J ends lost 0 bases and 2 bases respectively, with 10 bases between them. This CDR3 reads CSARDIQKNYGYTF. CDR3 in DNA: TGCAGTGCTAGAGATATCCAGAAGAACTATGGCTACACCTTC.

This chain joins TRBV7-2 and TRBJ1-2; D not certain. The V and J ends lost 3 bases and 0 bases respectively, with 14 bases between them. The CDR3 consists of 16 residues. CDR1 is SGHTA, CDR2 FQGNSA, per germline. The CDR3 is CASSFATGTTNYGYTF. For the CDR3, the DNA is TGTGCCAGCAGCTTTGCGACGGGTACTACTAACTATGGCTACACCTTC.

The CDR3 DNA reads as TGCGCCAGCAGCCTCAATCCCCAGGGGGTAAACACTGAAGCTTTCTTT. Amino acid sequence: CASSLNPQGVNTEAFF. The chain is built from TRBV5-1 and TRBJ1-1; 7 nucleotides match TRBD1. The CDR3 runs to 16 residues. Germline CDR1 reads SGHRS; CDR2 reads YFSETQ. Trimming cost V 4 bases and J 2 bases; bases outside gene matches: 11. Full variable domain (outside the CDR3, taken from reference TRBV5-1 and TRBJ1-1): KAGVTQTPRYLIKTRGQQVTLSCSPISGHRSVSWYQQTPGQGLQFLFEYFSETQRNKGNFPGRFSGRQFSNSRSEMNVSTLELGDSALYLCASSLNPQGVNTEAFFGQGTRLTVV.

A few counts support this clonotype. V usage is TRBV28 and J usage is TRBJ1-5, with D possibly TRBD1 on 5 matching bases. Germline values: CDR1 MDHEN, CDR2 SYDVKM. Trimming shortened V by 3 bases and J by 3 bases, and 9 bases separated the two germline ends. The CDR3 has 14 residues. As DNA, the CDR3 is TGTGCCAGCAGTTTCTCAGGGCCCAATCAGCCCCAGCATTTT. Translating gives CASSFSGPNQPQHF.

The rearrangement joins TRBV28 to TRBJ1-1; D possibly corresponds to TRBD1 (5 bases). The CDR3 length is 13 residues. The ends were cut back, 7 bases at V and 6 bases at J, with 15 bases in the middle. Germline loops: CDR1 MDHEN, CDR2 SYDVKM. CDR3 bases: TGTGCCAGCATTGGGGGACTTCCCCCTGAAGCTTTCTTT. Residues: CASIGGLPPEAFF.

The genes are TRBV2 and TRBJ1-1; tentatively, D is TRBD1 (5 bases). The CDR3 covers 15 residues. Trimming shortened V by 4 bases and J by 0 bases, and 12 bases separated the two germline ends. Germline V gives CDR1 SNHLY, CDR2 FYNNEI. The CDR3 here is CASSAQGRMNTEAFF. DNA of the CDR3: TGTGCCAGCAGTGCCCAGGGACGGATGAACACTGAAGCTTTCTTT.

This clonotype has only a few counts. The V and J genes are TRBV6-2 or TRBV6-3 and TRBJ2-7; 8 bases line up with TRBD1. The CDR3 is 14 amino acids. CDR1 is MNHEY, CDR2 SVGEGT, per germline. V was pared by 4 bases and J by 1 base, with 3 bases of the junction left unmatched. The chain's CDR3 is CASSWGTGSYEQYF. In DNA, the CDR3 is TGTGCCAGCAGTTGGGGGACAGGTTCCTACGAGCAGTACTTC.

CDR3 bases: TGTGCCAGCATTGGAGCGGGATTCACAGATACGCAGTATTTT. Its protein is CASIGAGFTDTQYF. The chain has TRBV6-1 and TRBJ2-3; 7 bases are shared with TRBD2. V dropped 7 bases and J dropped 2; count of bases not matched to a gene: 6. CDR1 and CDR2 from the germline V gene are MNHNS and SASEGT. The CDR3 has 14 amino acids.

Many counts were recorded for this clonotype. This rearrangement joins TRBV28 to TRBJ1-1; TRBD1 matches at 9 bases. J lost 11 bases, V lost 5 bases, and 12 bases had no gene match. The CDR3 sequence is 14 residues long. Germline CDR1 and CDR2: MDHEN and SYDVKM. The CDR3 protein is CASSPPRTGAAAFF. The CDR3 DNA is TGTGCCAGCAGTCCCCCTAGGACAGGGGCGGCCGCTTTCTTT.

The chain employs TRBV12-3 or TRBV12-4 and TRBJ2-3; TRBD2 matches 9 bases. The length of the CDR3 is 17 residues. The trim removed 3 bases at V and 4 bases at J, leaving 11 bases unmatched. In DNA form, the CDR3 reads TGTGCCAGCAGTTTTCGGCTAGCGGGGACGAGGGCAGATACGCAGTATTTT. Its protein is CASSFRLAGTRADTQYF.